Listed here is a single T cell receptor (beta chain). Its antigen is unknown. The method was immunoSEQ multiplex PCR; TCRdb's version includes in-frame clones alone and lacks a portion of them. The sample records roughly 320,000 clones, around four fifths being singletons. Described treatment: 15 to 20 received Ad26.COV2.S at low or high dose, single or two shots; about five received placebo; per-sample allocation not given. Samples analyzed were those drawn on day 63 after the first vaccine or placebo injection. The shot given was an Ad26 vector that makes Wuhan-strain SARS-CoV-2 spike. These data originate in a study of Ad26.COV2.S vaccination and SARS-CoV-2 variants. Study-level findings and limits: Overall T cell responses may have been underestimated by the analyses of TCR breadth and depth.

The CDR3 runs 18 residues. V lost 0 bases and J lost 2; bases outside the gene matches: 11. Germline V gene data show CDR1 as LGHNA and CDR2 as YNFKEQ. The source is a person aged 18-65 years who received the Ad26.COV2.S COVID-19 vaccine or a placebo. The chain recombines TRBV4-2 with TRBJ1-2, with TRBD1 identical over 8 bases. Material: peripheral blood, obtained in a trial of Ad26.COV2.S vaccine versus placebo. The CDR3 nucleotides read TGTGCCAGCAGCCAAGATGAATACCAGGGGGCCGTAAACTATGGCTACACCTTC. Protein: CASSQDEYQGAVNYGYTF.